These 16 T cell receptor beta chains share one sample of origin, sequenced in a study of T cells in tuberculosis. Assay used: immunoSEQ multiplex PCR; TCRdb lists only in-frame clones, some missing. This sample has 61,000 or so clones; around 81% occur once, and the top ten carry roughly 13%. Sorting used thawed, overnight-rested PBMC stained with anti-CD3, a viability dye and GMM-loaded CD1B tetramer. CD1B tetramers were loaded with Rhodococcus equi-derived C32 glucose monomycolate. The source material was CD1b-GMM tetramer-negative cells sorted from PBMCs. The receptors shown here come from an adult woman with latent tuberculosis.

The chain combines TRBV11-2 with TRBJ2-2, with unresolved D. This CDR3 comprises 15 residues. Germline V gives CDR1 SGHAT, CDR2 FQNNGV. The V end lost 1 base, the J end lost 0 bases, and 6 bases lay between the germline ends. The CDR3 region is CASSLVVTNTGELFF. CDR3 nucleotides: TGTGCCAGCAGCTTAGTAGTTACGAACACCGGGGAGCTGTTTTTT.

The chain carries TRBV5-1 and TRBJ1-4, with unresolved D. The germline V and J ends were trimmed by 4 bases and 0 bases, with 10 bases remaining between them. The V gene's germline CDR1 is SGHRS and CDR2 YFSETQ. CDR3 length: 15 residues. The CDR3 sequence is CASSETFTTNEKLFF. In nucleotides, the CDR3 is TGCGCCAGCAGCGAGACTTTTACAACTAATGAAAAACTGTTTTTT. Drawing the rest from reference TRBV5-1 and TRBJ1-4, the complete variable domain is KAGVTQTPRYLIKTRGQQVTLSCSPISGHRSVSWYQQTPGQGLQFLFEYFSETQRNKGNFPGRFSGRQFSNSRSEMNVSTLELGDSALYLCASSETFTTNEKLFFGSGTQLSVL.

J is TRBJ2-7 and V is TRBV5-1; 8 bases are a match to TRBD2. The CDR3 contains 16 residues. CDR1 is SGHRS, CDR2 YFSETQ, per germline. V was pared by 2 bases and J by 3 bases, with 10 bases of the junction left unmatched. The CDR3 nucleotides are TGCGCCAGCAGCTTTCCGGGGGGGGGTCCCAACTACGAGCAGTACTTC. It specifies CASSFPGGGPNYEQYF. Full variable domain (rest looked up from reference TRBV5-1 and TRBJ2-7): KAGVTQTPRYLIKTRGQQVTLSCSPISGHRSVSWYQQTPGQGLQFLFEYFSETQRNKGNFPGRFSGRQFSNSRSEMNVSTLELGDSALYLCASSFPGGGPNYEQYFGPGTRLTVT.

Written as DNA, the CDR3 is TGTGCCAGCAGTTTGACCCCCTATAGCGGGACCGGGGAGCTGTTTTTT. Translation gives CASSLTPYSGTGELFF. This chain joins TRBV27 and TRBJ2-2, with TRBD2 matching over 7 bases. V lost 3 bases to trimming and J lost 5 bases; unmatched junction nucleotides: 9. The CDR3 consists of 16 residues. Germline V gene lookup returns CDR1 MNHEY and CDR2 SMNVEV (reference sequence).

The table lists this clone with a few counts. The V call is TRBV28, the J call TRBJ1-1; D is undetermined. Trimming stripped 6 bases from V and 5 bases from J, with 13 bases between. This CDR3 is built from 13 residues. CDR1 is MDHEN and CDR2 is SYDVKM in the germline V gene. The CDR3 bases are TGTGCCAGCAGAGGGCGGCGGGGAACTGAAGCTTTCTTT. Protein sequence: CASRGRRGTEAFF. Complete variable domain (other parts from reference TRBV28 and TRBJ1-1): DVKVTQSSRYLVKRTGEKVFLECVQDMDHENMFWYRQDPGLGLRLIYFSYDVKMKEKGDIPEGYSVSREKKERFSLILESASTNQTSMYLCASRGRRGTEAFFGQGTRLTVV.

The V and J genes are TRBV5-8 and TRBJ1-5, with D tentatively TRBD1 (5 bases). V was shortened by 2 bases and J by 0 bases, with 9 bases between the two germline ends. Germline CDR1 SGHTS, CDR2 YDEGEE. This CDR3 comprises 15 residues. The CDR3, as DNA: TGTGCCAGCAGCTTTGGGGACTTTAGCAATCAGCCCCAGCATTTT. Amino acids: CASSFGDFSNQPQHF.

This clone turned up a few times. V and J are TRBV5-1 and TRBJ2-7, with D possibly matching TRBD2 (7 bases). Germline V gene sequence: CDR1 SGHRS, CDR2 YFSETQ. The CDR3 runs 12 residues. CDR3 nucleotides: TGCGCTGGGGGGGCTGGCGGCTACGAGCAGTACTTC. As protein: CAGGAGGYEQYF.

The CDR3 reads CASSGLAGADTQYF. CDR3 DNA: TGTGCCAGCAGCGGACTAGCAGGCGCAGATACGCAGTATTTT. The chain joins TRBV6-5 to TRBJ2-3; 8 bases align to TRBD2. The CDR3 is made up of 14 amino acids. Trimming cost V 6 bases and J 4 bases; bases outside gene matches: 6. CDR1 and CDR2 (germline): MNHEY, SVGAGI.

The rearrangement links TRBV9 to TRBJ1-3; TRBD1 agrees at 10 bases. CDR3 length: 18 residues. CDR1 and CDR2 from the germline V gene are SGDLS and YYNGEE. V lost 0 bases to trimming and J lost 2 bases; unmatched junction nucleotides: 8. The CDR3 is CASSVVSGTGVAGNTIYF. The CDR3 nucleotides read TGTGCCAGCAGCGTAGTTTCCGGGACAGGGGTGGCTGGAAACACCATATATTTT.

The CDR3 sequence: CASNSGGRNQPQHF. In DNA form, the CDR3 reads TGCGCCAGCAACTCAGGGGGACGCAATCAGCCCCAGCATTTT. This rearrangement joins TRBV10-2 to TRBJ1-5; 7 nucleotides align to TRBD1. The V and J ends lost 7 bases and 2 bases, in that order; junction bases with no gene match: 5. CDR1 is WSHSY and CDR2 is SAAADI in the germline V gene. The CDR3 consists of 14 residues.

The chain uses TRBV6-1 and TRBJ1-1, with unresolved D. This CDR3 contains 13 residues. The ends were cut back, 6 bases at V and 1 base at J, with 9 bases in the middle. Germline CDR1 is MNHNS and CDR2 is SASEGT. The CDR3 spells CASSLQQNTEAFF. CDR3 nucleotide sequence: TGTGCCAGCAGCTTACAGCAGAACACTGAAGCTTTCTTT.

This clone was detected a few times. CDR3 in DNA: TGTGCCCTACTCAATTCCCGGCGGCTCAATGAGCAGTTCTTC. It translates to CALLNSRRLNEQFF. The V and J genes are TRBV6-1 and TRBJ2-1; D is unresolved. CDR1 is MNHNS and CDR2 is SASEGT in the germline V gene. This CDR3 is built from 14 residues. V was shortened by 11 bases and J by 6 bases, with 20 bases between the two germline ends.

The CDR3 loop is CAWAGLAGGRKVNEQFF. CDR3 sequence (DNA): TGTGCCTGGGCGGGACTAGCGGGGGGGCGTAAGGTCAATGAGCAGTTCTTC. This sequence joins TRBV30 and TRBJ2-1; 16 nucleotides align to TRBD2. Germline loops: CDR1 GTSNPN, CDR2 SVGIG (reference sequence). The CDR3 is 17 residues long. V dropped 5 bases and J dropped 6; count of bases not matched to a gene: 10. Drawing the rest from reference TRBV30 and TRBJ2-1, the complete variable domain is SQTIHQWPATLVQPVGSPLSLECTVEGTSNPNLYWYRQAAGRGLQLLFYSVGIGQISSEVPQNLSASRPQDRQFILSSKKLLLSDSGFYLCAWAGLAGGRKVNEQFFGPGTRLTVL.

V and J are TRBV6-5 and TRBJ2-7; perhaps TRBD2 as D (6 bases). The CDR3 is made up of 14 amino acids. V shed 5 bases and J shed 9 bases, with 20 bases lying between them. The germline gives CDR1 MNHEY, CDR2 SVGAGI. CDR3 region: CASSPLRDSVGQYF. The CDR3 DNA sequence: TGTGCCAGCAGTCCACTCCGGGACTCCGTAGGGCAGTACTTC.

This clone turned up a few times. The chain has TRBV5-5 and TRBJ1-2, with D tentatively TRBD1 (5 bases). Between the trimmed V and J ends, which lost 4 bases and 4 bases, there was a span of 20 bases. Germline loops: CDR1 SGHKS, CDR2 YYEKEE (reference sequence). The CDR3 length is 16 residues. CDR3 sequence reads: CASSPLVVGGIYGYTF. The DNA of the CDR3 is TGTGCCAGCAGCCCATTAGTAGTGGGGGGAATCTATGGCTACACCTTC.

The chain employs TRBV5-1 and TRBJ2-7; TRBD2 is a possible D gene (7 bases). The CDR3 length is 15 residues. The V end lost 3 bases, the J end lost 3 bases, and 16 bases lay between the germline ends. Germline V gene lookup returns CDR1 SGHRS and CDR2 YFSETQ. The CDR3, as DNA: TGCGCCAGCAGCTCTATTGGGGGGGGCGACTACGAGCAGTACTTC. Residues: CASSSIGGGDYEQYF.